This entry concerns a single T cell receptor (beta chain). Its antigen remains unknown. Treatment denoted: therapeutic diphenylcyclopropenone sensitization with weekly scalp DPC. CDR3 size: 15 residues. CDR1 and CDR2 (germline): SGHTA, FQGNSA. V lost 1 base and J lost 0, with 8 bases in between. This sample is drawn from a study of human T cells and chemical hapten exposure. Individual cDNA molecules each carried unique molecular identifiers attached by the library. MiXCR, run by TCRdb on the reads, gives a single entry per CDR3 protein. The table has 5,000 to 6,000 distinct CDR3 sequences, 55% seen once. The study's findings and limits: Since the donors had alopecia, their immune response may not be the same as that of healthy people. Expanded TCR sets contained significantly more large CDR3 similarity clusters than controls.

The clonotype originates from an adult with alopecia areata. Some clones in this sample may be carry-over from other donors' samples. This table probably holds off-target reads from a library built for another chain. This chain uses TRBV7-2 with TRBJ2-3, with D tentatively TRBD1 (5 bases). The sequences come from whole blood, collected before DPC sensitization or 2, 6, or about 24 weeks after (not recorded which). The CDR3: CASSLVGASTDTQYF. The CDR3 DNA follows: TGTGCCAGCAGCTTAGTTGGGGCTAGCACAGATACGCAGTATTTT.